The sequence of this T cell receptor beta chain was determined in a study of T cell responses to AZD1222 COVID-19 vaccine. CDR1 LNHDA and CDR2 SQIVND come from the germline V gene (reference sequence). The CDR3 extends over 15 amino acids. J gave up 0 bases and V 3 bases, and 5 bases lay outside the gene matches. Repertoires were generated with immunoSEQ multiplex PCR, while TCRdb's copy carries only in-frame clones and drops some. The data contain 99,000 or so clones, about 89% of them seen just once; the ten biggest clones take up around 3.3%. The chain joins TRBV19 to TRBJ2-7; 7 bases line up with TRBD1. This receptor was obtained from an adult who received the MenACWY meningococcal vaccine as a control. Specimen: peripheral blood, collected 28 days after the second dose of the MenACWY control vaccine. CDR3 in amino acids: CASSMDRPSSYEQYF. The CDR3 DNA follows: TGTGCCAGTAGTATGGACAGGCCGAGCTCCTACGAGCAGTACTTC.